The T cell receptor (beta chain) described here comes from a study of PD-L1 blockade in urothelial cancer. Study as a whole: Administration of atezolizumab to patients began at some point between 2013 and 2015, at 1,200 mg intravenously every 3 weeks. Typically, measured as a median, blood samples had about 140,000 T cells. General study points: A pretreatment blood TCR clonality that fell below the median predicted better progression-free and overall survival.

Data came from immunoSEQ multiplex PCR; TCRdb stores just in-frame clones and leaves some out. The sample carries roughly 51,000 clones, roughly 84% recorded once. The time point here: peripheral blood 6 weeks after treatment start. Patients had urothelial carcinoma that was locally advanced or metastatic. Looked up from germline, CDR1 is MDHEN and CDR2 is SYDVKM. The CDR3 sequence is 14 residues long. The V end was cut by 5 bases, the J end by 0 bases, with 10 bases between. In regard to this clone: Its cognate antigen is unknown.

The source was PBMCs, collected around atezolizumab (anti-PD-L1) treatment. The V and J genes are TRBV28 and TRBJ1-2; TRBD1 is a possible D gene (5 bases). The TCR comes from a man aged 45-60 years with urothelial cancer. The CDR3 region is CASSAQGTNYGYTF. In DNA, the CDR3 is TGTGCCAGCAGTGCGCAGGGTACTAACTATGGCTACACCTTC.